One and the same sample provided the 10 T cell receptor beta chains below, sequenced in a study of beta chain features in type 1 diabetes. Reverse transcription of all isolated RNA meant that expressed TCRB transcripts were sequenced. This table comes from immunoSEQ multiplex PCR, and its TCRdb copy is limited to in-frame clones, with some not included. The sample lists almost 350,000 clones, roughly 8% occurring once. Sequenced sample: central memory CD4+ T cells from blood. These receptor sequences come from a woman under 30 in good health.

The chain recombines TRBV4-2 with TRBJ2-2; TRBD2 aligns across 13 bases. CDR1 and CDR2 from the germline V gene are LGHNA and YNFKEQ. Trimming cost V 4 bases and J 7 bases; bases outside gene matches: 6. The CDR3 is 16 residues long. The CDR3 DNA follows: TGTGCCAGCAGCCCTAGGACTAGCGGGAGCATCGGGGAGCTGTTTTTT. Encoded protein: CASSPRTSGSIGELFF.

This clone showed up just a few times. CDR3 coding DNA: TGTGCCAGCAGTCCCGGGAGGTCCTACAATGAGCAGTTCTTC. Amino acids: CASSPGRSYNEQFF. The rearrangement links TRBV2 to TRBJ2-1; 7 nucleotides match TRBD2. CDR3 length equals 14 residues. Germline lookup yields CDR1 SNHLY and CDR2 FYNNEI. Trimming took 5 bases from V and 1 from J; bases not matched to a gene: 2.

This clone was observed a handful of times. The sample carries other DNA sequences with the same CDR3. The chain links TRBV9 to TRBJ2-2; a weak D match, TRBD2 (5 bases). The CDR3 has 16 amino acids. The germline CDR1 and CDR2 sequences are SGDLS and YYNGEE. V lost 0 bases, J lost 5 bases, and 14 bases lay in between. The CDR3 nucleotides read TGTGCCAGCAGCGTAGGGCTAGCTGGGTCGACCGGGGAGCTGTTTTTT. As protein: CASSVGLAGSTGELFF. Full variable domain (outside the CDR3, taken from reference TRBV9 and TRBJ2-2): DSGVTQTPKHLITATGQRVTLRCSPRSGDLSVYWYQQSLDQGLQFLIQYYNGEERAKGNILERFSAQQFPDLHSELNLSSLELGDSALYFCASSVGLAGSTGELFFGEGSRLTVL.

The chain joins TRBV7-2 to TRBJ1-1; 7 bases agree with TRBD1. The CDR3 runs 15 residues. Germline loops: CDR1 SGHTA, CDR2 FQGNSA. Trimming at V came to 3 bases and at J to 1 base, leaving 5 bases not matched to a gene. The CDR3 coding sequence is TGTGCCAGCAGCTTTACAGGGGTCGGGAACACTGAAGCTTTCTTT. Translating it yields CASSFTGVGNTEAFF.

This clone has just a few counts. The CDR3 DNA reads TGTGCCAGCAGTCTAAATACGCAGTATTTT. Translation gives CASSLNTQYF. This sequence joins TRBV2 and TRBJ2-3; the D is unclear. Trimming shortened V by 5 bases and J by 7 bases, and 4 bases separated the two germline ends. The CDR3 is 10 amino acids. CDR1 and CDR2 (germline): SNHLY, FYNNEI.

The V call is TRBV29-1, the J call TRBJ2-7, with a possible D match to TRBD1 (6 bases). CDR3 size: 13 residues. V lost 5 bases to trimming and J lost 2 bases, with 13 bases between them. The germline gives CDR1 SQVTM, CDR2 ANQGSEA. The CDR3 coding sequence is TGCAGCGTTTACGACAGGCTTACCTACGAGCAGTACTTC. As protein: CSVYDRLTYEQYF.

J is TRBJ2-7 and V is TRBV5-1, with 7 bases identical to TRBD1. CDR1 SGHRS and CDR2 YFSETQ come from the germline V gene. V lost 0 bases, J lost 4 bases, and 10 bases stayed unmatched. The CDR3 covers 16 residues. The CDR3 region is CASSLANGQVTYEQYF. The CDR3 bases are TGCGCCAGCAGCTTGGCCAACGGACAGGTAACGTACGAGCAGTACTTC. The full variable domain, completed using reference TRBV5-1 and TRBJ2-7, is KAGVTQTPRYLIKTRGQQVTLSCSPISGHRSVSWYQQTPGQGLQFLFEYFSETQRNKGNFPGRFSGRQFSNSRSEMNVSTLELGDSALYLCASSLANGQVTYEQYFGPGTRLTVT.

This clone was detected many times. This sequence joins TRBV14 and TRBJ2-5; D is undetermined. CDR1 and CDR2 from the germline V gene are SGHDN and FVKESK. CDR3 length: 13 residues. Trimming pared 5 bases from V and 2 bases from J, leaving 9 bases between. The CDR3 reads CASSGPVQETQYF. The CDR3, as DNA: TGTGCCAGCAGCGGGCCAGTTCAAGAGACCCAGTACTTC.

This clone came up a few times. The rearrangement uses TRBV11-3 and TRBJ2-1; D is uncertain. The V gene lost 1 base and the J gene lost 10 bases, with 14 bases spanning the gap. The CDR3 loop spans 14 amino acids. Germline V CDR1 and CDR2: SGHNT, YENEEA. The CDR3 DNA reads as TGTGCCAGCAGCTTAGGGCAGGTTGCAGCCGAGCAGTTCTTC. Amino acids: CASSLGQVAAEQFF.

The sample holds a few counts of this clone. The rearrangement joins TRBV5-1 to TRBJ2-5; 12 bases fit TRBD2. Per the germline V gene, CDR1 is SGHRS and CDR2 is YFSETQ. There are 18 residues in the CDR3. V lost 0 bases and J lost 5; bases outside the gene matches: 11. CDR3 in DNA: TGCGCCAGCAGCTTGGCCCCCCTAGCGGGAGGGCCTCAGGAGACCCAGTACTTC. Its translation: CASSLAPLAGGPQETQYF.